This T cell receptor beta chain is from a study of blood T cell repertoires in COVID-19. Study at large: Samples came from the United States, Italy and Spain, spanning acute and convalescent COVID-19. PBMCs, B-cell-depleted T cells, or T cells were the source of the cDNA or gDNA that made up the material.

V shed 3 bases and J shed 3 bases, with 9 bases lying between them. Germline values: CDR1 SGHNT, CDR2 YYREEE (reference sequence). The CDR3 is 14 residues long. In the source study's methods: Researchers report that nucleated cell counts were estimated from reference gene primer amplification. Here immunoSEQ multiplex PCR was the method, and the copy in TCRdb shows in-frame clones only, minus some. That table gives V, J and clone size, and the DNA gave D and trimming. The table includes 130,000 to 150,000 clones, 87% detected once. The chain uses TRBV5-4 and TRBJ1-4; D gene ambiguous. This clonotype was obtained from a man between 50 and 59 years old who had recovered from COVID-19. The specimen was peripheral blood. The CDR3 loop reads CASSSPGANEKLFF. Written as DNA, the CDR3 is TGTGCCAGCAGCTCTCCCGGGGCTAATGAAAAACTGTTTTTT.